The rows below give T cell receptor beta chains drawn from one sample of a study of spatial heterogeneity in lung cancer. TCRdb ran MiXCR on the 5' RACE reads and lists one entry per CDR3 protein. The repertoire holds more than 12,000 distinct CDR3 sequences, with about 10% as singletons. The sample here was PBMCs, taken at surgery. Receptors were obtained from a female donor with early-stage non-small cell lung cancer. The CDR3 runs from the conserved cysteine through the conserved F or W. A D gene is named only where the DNA matches it firmly.

v_gene: TRBV5-5; j_gene: TRBJ1-6; d_gene: TRBD1; CDR3aa: CASSNDGGTGYNSPLHF
v_gene: TRBV9; j_gene: TRBJ2-1; d_gene: TRBD1; CDR3aa: CASSVVGQGMQFF
v_gene: TRBV2; j_gene: TRBJ2-7; d_gene: NA; CDR3aa: CASSDTGRSGYEQYF
v_gene: TRBV29-1; j_gene: TRBJ2-3; d_gene: NA; CDR3aa: CSVETRPGAPTDTQYF
v_gene: TRBV7-9; j_gene: TRBJ2-1; d_gene: NA; CDR3aa: CASSLRGGPYNEQFF
v_gene: TRBV20-1; j_gene: TRBJ2-1; d_gene: NA; CDR3aa: CSAEIDSRAYNEQFF
v_gene: TRBV21-1; j_gene: TRBJ2-7; d_gene: NA; CDR3aa: CASSGRTGTWEVDEQYF
v_gene: TRBV11-2; j_gene: TRBJ1-1; d_gene: NA; CDR3aa: CASSLDPEAFF
v_gene: TRBV29-1; j_gene: TRBJ1-1; d_gene: NA; CDR3aa: CSVPGRMDTEAFF
v_gene: TRBV3-1; j_gene: TRBJ2-7; d_gene: NA; CDR3aa: CASSRNDEQYF
v_gene: TRBV4-2; j_gene: TRBJ2-3; d_gene: NA; CDR3aa: CASSQEAPPRADTQYF
v_gene: TRBV3-1; j_gene: TRBJ2-7; d_gene: NA; CDR3aa: CASSQVVGEQYF
v_gene: TRBV2; j_gene: TRBJ2-7; d_gene: NA; CDR3aa: CASLGSSYEQYF
v_gene: TRBV29-1; j_gene: TRBJ1-2; d_gene: NA; CDR3aa: CSVPRSGAYGYTF
v_gene: TRBV28; j_gene: TRBJ1-1; d_gene: NA; CDR3aa: CASSLGSPPEAFF
v_gene: TRBV28; j_gene: TRBJ1-4; d_gene: TRBD1; CDR3aa: CASSSKGGAGSEKLFF
v_gene: TRBV28; j_gene: TRBJ1-5; d_gene: TRBD1; CDR3aa: CASSGEGQGSQPQHF
v_gene: TRBV3-1; j_gene: TRBJ1-2; d_gene: NA; CDR3aa: CASSQDRRGGYTF
v_gene: TRBV24-1; j_gene: TRBJ1-2; d_gene: NA; CDR3aa: CATSDSGHRYGYTF
v_gene: TRBV2; j_gene: TRBJ1-2; d_gene: NA; CDR3aa: CASSELTASLDGYTF
v_gene: TRBV29-1; j_gene: TRBJ1-4; d_gene: NA; CDR3aa: CSVGSGREKLFF
v_gene: TRBV7-9; j_gene: TRBJ2-3; d_gene: TRBD1; CDR3aa: CASSFEGGRTDTQYF
v_gene: TRBV28; j_gene: TRBJ1-1; d_gene: NA; CDR3aa: CASSLGSRGNTEAFF
v_gene: TRBV28; j_gene: TRBJ2-5; d_gene: NA; CDR3aa: CASSLLGSGETQYF
v_gene: TRBV5-1; j_gene: TRBJ2-7; d_gene: NA; CDR3aa: CASSLEVESEQYF
v_gene: TRBV7-6; j_gene: TRBJ1-6; d_gene: TRBD1; CDR3aa: CASGPPAGTANSPLHF
v_gene: TRBV6-1; j_gene: TRBJ2-7; d_gene: NA; CDR3aa: CASSFTQGYEQYF
v_gene: TRBV29-1; j_gene: TRBJ1-2; d_gene: NA; CDR3aa: CSAFPIPGTNYGYTF
v_gene: TRBV2; j_gene: TRBJ1-1; d_gene: TRBD1; CDR3aa: CASRTGTHTEAFF
v_gene: TRBV20-1; j_gene: TRBJ2-4; d_gene: NA; CDR3aa: CSARAVAKNIQYF
v_gene: TRBV5-4; j_gene: TRBJ2-7; d_gene: TRBD1; CDR3aa: CASSLEDREGEQYF
v_gene: TRBV7-9; j_gene: TRBJ1-2; d_gene: TRBD1; CDR3aa: CASSPEKSRGYHGYTF
v_gene: TRBV28; j_gene: TRBJ2-3; d_gene: TRBD1; CDR3aa: CASSLDPPGQGTDTQYF
v_gene: TRBV3-1; j_gene: TRBJ2-7; d_gene: NA; CDR3aa: CASSQEGLTYEQYF
v_gene: TRBV19; j_gene: TRBJ1-1; d_gene: NA; CDR3aa: CASSILGATEAFF
v_gene: TRBV28; j_gene: TRBJ1-6; d_gene: NA; CDR3aa: CASSGRGYNSPLHF
v_gene: TRBV7-2; j_gene: TRBJ1-4; d_gene: NA; CDR3aa: CASSRRVNEKLFF
v_gene: TRBV19; j_gene: TRBJ2-2; d_gene: TRBD2; CDR3aa: CASSILRGANTGELFF
v_gene: TRBV6-4; j_gene: TRBJ2-7; d_gene: NA; CDR3aa: CAAVRVPYEQYF
v_gene: TRBV6-1; j_gene: TRBJ1-1; d_gene: NA; CDR3aa: CASSVRRSWNTEAFF
v_gene: TRBV19; j_gene: TRBJ1-5; d_gene: NA; CDR3aa: CASRGGNQPQHF